The 7 T cell receptor beta chains below all came from one sample that was sequenced in a study of cytomegalovirus exposure and HLA in healthy donors (dated by TCRdb to about 2017). Library construction relied on the immunoSEQ multiplex PCR assay. A mixture of 60 forward primers for TCR Vbeta segments and 13 reverse primers for TCR Jbeta segments was used in the multiplex PCR. Sourced from immuneACCESS, this table was stored by TCRdb with only in-frame sequences that have V and J called. A share of the clones is absent; for the studies checked, an unresolved V gene accounts for under half, and the remainder has no known explanation. For this sample there are 130,000 to 150,000 clones; around 72% appear just once. The ten top clones hold approximately 2% of the sample. The material sequenced was PBMCs. These TCRs come from a man aged 40-49 years in good health and CMV-seronegative.

The chain carries TRBV10-3 and TRBJ2-7; TRBD2 matches 11 bases. Germline V gene data show CDR1 as ENHRY and CDR2 as SYGVKD. The CDR3 has 13 residues. The V segment lost 6 bases and the J segment 3 bases; nucleotides outside the gene matches: 1. CDR3 DNA: TGTGCCATCAGCGGGACTAGCGGCTACGAGCAGTACTTC. Amino acid sequence: CAISGTSGYEQYF.

The chain has TRBV27 and TRBJ2-1; tentative D call: TRBD1 (5 bases). This CDR3 spans 14 amino acids. V was cut by 7 bases and J by 3 bases, with 13 bases left in between. CDR1 is MNHEY, CDR2 SMNVEV, per germline (reference sequence). CDR3 sequence (DNA): TGTGCCAGCAAGGGGCCGGGTAACTACAATGAGCAGTTCTTC. Translation gives CASKGPGNYNEQFF.

The chain is built from TRBV5-4 and TRBJ1-1, with D maybe TRBD1 (6 bases). Per the germline V gene, CDR1 is SGHNT and CDR2 is YYREEE (reference sequence). There are 17 residues in the CDR3. V lost 3 bases, J lost 7 bases, and 25 bases lay in between. CDR3 loop: CASSSSPDRPGFGEAFF. CDR3 bases: TGTGCCAGCAGCTCATCACCTGACAGGCCCGGGTTTGGTGAAGCTTTCTTT.

CDR3 in amino acids: CASSPLQGANYGYTF. CDR3 nucleotides: TGTGCCAGTAGTCCCCTACAGGGGGCGAACTATGGCTACACCTTC. The chain joins TRBV19 to TRBJ1-2, with 9 bases lining up with TRBD1. V shed 5 bases and J 2 bases; nucleotides not matched to a gene: 6. CDR3 size: 15 residues. Germline values: CDR1 LNHDA, CDR2 SQIVND (reference sequence).

The chain combines TRBV5-1 with TRBJ2-7; 8 nucleotides agree with TRBD1. After removal of 3 bases from V and 2 bases from J, the junction contained 7 bases not matched to a gene. Germline V gene lookup returns CDR1 SGHRS and CDR2 YFSETQ. CDR3 size: 15 residues. The CDR3 nucleotides read TGCGCCAGCAGCTGGGTGGACAGGGTAACCTACGAGCAGTACTTC. Encoded protein: CASSWVDRVTYEQYF. Using reference TRBV5-1 and TRBJ2-7 for the parts outside the CDR3, the full variable domain is KAGVTQTPRYLIKTRGQQVTLSCSPISGHRSVSWYQQTPGQGLQFLFEYFSETQRNKGNFPGRFSGRQFSNSRSEMNVSTLELGDSALYLCASSWVDRVTYEQYFGPGTRLTVT.

This rearrangement joins TRBV7-3 to TRBJ2-5, with TRBD2 matching 14 bases. The germline gives CDR1 SGHTA, CDR2 FQGTGA. V dropped 5 bases and J dropped 5; count of bases not matched to a gene: 4. The CDR3 covers 15 residues. The CDR3 DNA is TGTGCCAGCAGCCTGGGACTAGCGGGGGTTGAGACCCAGTACTTC. It codes for CASSLGLAGVETQYF. The full variable domain, with the rest looked up from reference TRBV7-3 and TRBJ2-5, is GAGVSQTPSNKVTEKGKYVELRCDPISGHTALYWYRQSLGQGPEFLIYFQGTGAADDSGLPNDRFFAVRPEGSVSTLKIQRTERGDSAVYLCASSLGLAGVETQYFGPGTRLLVL.

V is TRBV11-2 and J is TRBJ2-3, with D unclear. V was pared by 0 bases and J by 3 bases, with 10 bases between. This CDR3 region has 15 residues. Germline V lookup: CDR1 SGHAT, CDR2 FQNNGV. The CDR3 loop reads CASSLERYGTDTQYF. Here the CDR3 DNA reads TGTGCCAGCAGCTTAGAACGGTACGGGACAGATACGCAGTATTTT.